What follows is one TCR beta chain and its context. Its antigen is not known. Per the germline V gene, CDR1 is MNHEY and CDR2 is SVGAGI. CDR3 length: 14 residues. V lost 2 bases to trimming and J lost 7 bases, with 14 bases between them. This sample is drawn from a study of shared clonotypes between healthy human individuals. Study results and limitations: Clonotype sharing among the donors was expected to vary with sequencing depth.

TCRdb keeps only in-frame clones here, not all; method: immunoSEQ multiplex PCR. The sample has over a million clones; 78% are singletons. The source material was memory CD4+ T cells from PBMCs. Noted subset: CD45RA-negative fraction. The rearrangement joins TRBV6-5 to TRBJ1-2; TRBD1 is a possible D gene (5 bases). The sequence derives from a man between 18 and 35 years old in good health. Some clones in this sample may be carry-over from other donors' samples. CDR3 DNA sequence: TGTGCCAGCAGTTACGACCCAGGGAGGGGTGGCTACACCTTC. As protein: CASSYDPGRGGYTF.